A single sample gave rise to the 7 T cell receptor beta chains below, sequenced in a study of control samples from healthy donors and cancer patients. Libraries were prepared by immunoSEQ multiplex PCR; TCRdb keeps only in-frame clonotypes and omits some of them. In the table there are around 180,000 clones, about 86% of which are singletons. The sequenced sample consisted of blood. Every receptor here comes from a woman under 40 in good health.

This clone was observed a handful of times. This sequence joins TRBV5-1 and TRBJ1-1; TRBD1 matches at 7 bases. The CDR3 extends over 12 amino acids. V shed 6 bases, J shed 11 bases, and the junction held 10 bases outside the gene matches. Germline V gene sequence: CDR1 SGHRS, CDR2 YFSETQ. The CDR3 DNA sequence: TGCGCCAGCAACATGAGGGGGCTTTCGGCTTTCTTT. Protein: CASNMRGLSAFF.

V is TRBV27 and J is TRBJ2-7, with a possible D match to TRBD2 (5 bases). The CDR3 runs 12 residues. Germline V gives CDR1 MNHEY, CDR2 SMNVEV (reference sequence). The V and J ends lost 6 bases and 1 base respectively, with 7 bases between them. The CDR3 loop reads CASRRGSYEQYF. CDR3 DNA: TGTGCCAGCAGACGAGGGTCCTACGAGCAGTACTTC.

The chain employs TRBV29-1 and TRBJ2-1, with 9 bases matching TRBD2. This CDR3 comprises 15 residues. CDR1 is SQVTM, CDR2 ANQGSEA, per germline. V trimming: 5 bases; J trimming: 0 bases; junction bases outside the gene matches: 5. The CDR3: CSVRLAESSYNEQFF. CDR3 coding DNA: TGCAGCGTTCGACTAGCGGAAAGCTCCTACAATGAGCAGTTCTTC.

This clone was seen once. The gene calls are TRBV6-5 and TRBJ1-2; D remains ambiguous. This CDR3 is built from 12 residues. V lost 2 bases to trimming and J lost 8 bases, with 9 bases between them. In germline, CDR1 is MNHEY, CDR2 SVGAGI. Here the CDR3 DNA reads TGTGCCAGCAGTTACATGGGCGAGGGCTACACCTTC. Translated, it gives CASSYMGEGYTF.

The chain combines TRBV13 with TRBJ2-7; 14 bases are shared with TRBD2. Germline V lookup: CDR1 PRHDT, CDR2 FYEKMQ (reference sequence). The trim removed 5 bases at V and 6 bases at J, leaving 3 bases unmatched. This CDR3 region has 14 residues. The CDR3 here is CASSTGLAGAEQYF. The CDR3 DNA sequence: TGTGCCAGCAGCACGGGACTAGCGGGAGCCGAGCAGTACTTC.

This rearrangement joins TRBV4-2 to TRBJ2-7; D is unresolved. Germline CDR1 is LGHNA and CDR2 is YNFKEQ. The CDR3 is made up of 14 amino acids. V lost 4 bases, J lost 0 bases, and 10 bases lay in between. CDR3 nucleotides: TGTGCCAGCAGCCTTATACAAACCTCCTACGAGCAGTACTTC. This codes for CASSLIQTSYEQYF.

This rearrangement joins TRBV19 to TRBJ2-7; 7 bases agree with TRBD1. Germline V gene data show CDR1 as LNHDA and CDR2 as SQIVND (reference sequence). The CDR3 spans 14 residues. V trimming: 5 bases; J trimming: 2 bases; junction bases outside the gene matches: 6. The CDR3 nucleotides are TGTGCCAGTAGTGCGCGACAGGGTACCTACGAGCAGTACTTC. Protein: CASSARQGTYEQYF.